This entry features one T cell receptor (beta chain) sequence. The data were obtained in a study of blood T cell repertoires in COVID-19. Study at large: The cDNA or gDNA used as material had been derived from T cells, B-cell-depleted T cells, or PBMCs.

This table comes from immunoSEQ multiplex PCR, and its TCRdb copy is limited to in-frame clones, with some not included. The sample lists a few hundred thousand clones, about 80% occurring once. Unmatched junction bases numbered 4, after V lost 8 bases and J lost 0 bases. This CDR3 is 13 amino acids long. CDR1 and CDR2 from the germline V gene are LNHDA and SQIVND (reference sequence). The rearrangement uses TRBV19 and TRBJ2-7; 7 bases align to TRBD2. The TCR was taken from a man aged 50 to 60 who had recovered from COVID-19. Sequences were obtained from PBMCs or T cells enriched from blood (not recorded which). DNA of the CDR3: TGTGCCAGTTCTGGACTAGGCTCCTACGAGCAGTACTTC. Protein product: CASSGLGSYEQYF.